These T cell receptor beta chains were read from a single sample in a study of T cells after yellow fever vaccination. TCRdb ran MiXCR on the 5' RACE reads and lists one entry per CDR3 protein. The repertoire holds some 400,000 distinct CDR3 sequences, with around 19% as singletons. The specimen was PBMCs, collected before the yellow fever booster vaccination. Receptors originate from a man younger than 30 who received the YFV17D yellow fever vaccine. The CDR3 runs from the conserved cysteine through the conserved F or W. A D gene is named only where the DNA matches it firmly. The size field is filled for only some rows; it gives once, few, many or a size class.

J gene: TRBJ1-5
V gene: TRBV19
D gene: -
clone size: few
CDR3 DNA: TGTGCCAGTAGTATAGTTCTCAGGGACAATCAGCCCCAGCATTTT
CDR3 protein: CASSIVLRDNQPQHF

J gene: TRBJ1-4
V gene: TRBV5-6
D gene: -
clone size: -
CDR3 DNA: TGTGCCAGCAGCTTGTTTCAGGGTAGTGTGACTAATGAAAAACTGTTTTTT
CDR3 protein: CASSLFQGSVTNEKLFF

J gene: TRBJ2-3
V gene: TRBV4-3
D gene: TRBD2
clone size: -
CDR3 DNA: TGCGCCAGCAGCCAAAGAGCGGGGAGAGCTACGCAGTATTTT
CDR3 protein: CASSQRAGRATQYF

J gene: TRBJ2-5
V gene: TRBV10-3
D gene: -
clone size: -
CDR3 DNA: TGTGCCATCAGTCCGCCAGGGGCAGAGACCCAGTACTTC
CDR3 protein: CAISPPGAETQYF

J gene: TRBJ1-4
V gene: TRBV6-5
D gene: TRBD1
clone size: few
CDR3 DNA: TGTGCCAGCAGTAGACAGGGGGCGATGGATGAAAAACTGTTTTTT
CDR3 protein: CASSRQGAMDEKLFF

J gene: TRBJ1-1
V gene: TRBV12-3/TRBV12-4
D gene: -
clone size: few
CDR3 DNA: TGTGCCAGCAGGGAGGCAGGGGTGGGAGAAGCTTTCTTT
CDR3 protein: CASREAGVGEAFF

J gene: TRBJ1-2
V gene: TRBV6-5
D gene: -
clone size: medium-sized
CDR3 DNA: TGTGCCAGCAGTTACTCGACCAGGGGAGGCTACACCTTC
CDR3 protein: CASSYSTRGGYTF

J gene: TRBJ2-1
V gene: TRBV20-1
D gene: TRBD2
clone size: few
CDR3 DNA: TGCAGTGCTCCCCTAGCGGGGTACAATGAGCAGTTCTTC
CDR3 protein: CSAPLAGYNEQFF

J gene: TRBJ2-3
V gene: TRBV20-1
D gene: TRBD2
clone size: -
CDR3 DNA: TGCAGTGCCCCAACGCCGGGGGACTACACAGATACGCAGTATTTT
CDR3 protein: CSAPTPGDYTDTQYF

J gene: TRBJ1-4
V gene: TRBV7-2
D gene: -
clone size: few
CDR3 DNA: TGTGCCAGCAGCTTCGACAGAGATGAAAAACTGTTTTTT
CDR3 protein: CASSFDRDEKLFF

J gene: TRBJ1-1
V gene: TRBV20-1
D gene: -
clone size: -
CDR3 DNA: TGCAGTGCTAGAGTTGGAGGGGGAGGCACTGAAGCTTTCTTT
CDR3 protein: CSARVGGGGTEAFF

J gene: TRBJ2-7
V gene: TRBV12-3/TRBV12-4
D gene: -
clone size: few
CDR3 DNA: TGTGCCAGCAGTTTGCCCCCCGGGACCCTCGAATTCGAGCAGTACTTC
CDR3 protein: CASSLPPGTLEFEQYF

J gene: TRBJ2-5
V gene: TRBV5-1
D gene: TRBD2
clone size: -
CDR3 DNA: TGCGCCAGCCGGCGGCTAGCGGAAGAGACCCAGTACTTC
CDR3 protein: CASRRLAEETQYF

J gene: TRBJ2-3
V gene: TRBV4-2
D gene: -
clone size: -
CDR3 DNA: TGTGCCAGCAGCCAAGAAACGGGGGTGTCGGCAGGAAGCACAGATACGCAGTATTTT
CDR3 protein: CASSQETGVSAGSTDTQYF

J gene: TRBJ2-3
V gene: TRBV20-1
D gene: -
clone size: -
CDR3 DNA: TGCAGTGTGCCCCGAATGCTTGGAGATACGCAGTATTTT
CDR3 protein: CSVPRMLGDTQYF

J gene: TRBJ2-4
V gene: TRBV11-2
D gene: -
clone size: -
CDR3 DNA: TGTGCCAGCAATGCCCGGGGGCCGATCAAAAACATTCAGTACTTC
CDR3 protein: CASNARGPIKNIQYF

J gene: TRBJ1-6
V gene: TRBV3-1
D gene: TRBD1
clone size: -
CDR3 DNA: TGTGCCAGCAGTCCCGGGACAGTCCGTACACCCCTCCACTTT
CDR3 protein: CASSPGTVRTPLHF

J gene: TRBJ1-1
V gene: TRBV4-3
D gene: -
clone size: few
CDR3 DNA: TGCGCCAGCAGCCCTTCACCGGGGGAGATGGCTGAAGCTTTCTTT
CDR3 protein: CASSPSPGEMAEAFF

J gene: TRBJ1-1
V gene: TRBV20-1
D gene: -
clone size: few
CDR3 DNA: TGCAGTGCTGAAGACAGGCATGAAGCTTTCTTT
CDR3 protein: CSAEDRHEAFF

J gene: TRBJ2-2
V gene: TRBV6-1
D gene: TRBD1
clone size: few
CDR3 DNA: TGTGCCAGCAGGATAGACCAGGGGGCAGGGGCCGGGGAGCTGTTTTTT
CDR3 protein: CASRIDQGAGAGELFF

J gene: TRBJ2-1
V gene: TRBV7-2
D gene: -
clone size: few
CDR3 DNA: TGTGCCAGCAGCTTAGGGCCAACGATGGGGCAGTTCTTC
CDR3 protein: CASSLGPTMGQFF

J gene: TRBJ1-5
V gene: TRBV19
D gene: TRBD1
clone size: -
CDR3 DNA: TGTGCCAGTACGGCGAGGACAGGGGTTGGCGGGCAGCCCCAGCATTTT
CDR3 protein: CASTARTGVGGQPQHF

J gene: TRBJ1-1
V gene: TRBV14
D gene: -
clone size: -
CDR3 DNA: TGTGCCAGCAGCCGATGGGGCGGACCAGAAGGGTTCTTT
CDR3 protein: CASSRWGGPEGFF

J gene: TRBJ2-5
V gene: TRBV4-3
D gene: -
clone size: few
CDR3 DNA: TGCGCCAGCAGCCCCTACGACGCCTCAGGGTTAGAGACCCAGTACTTC
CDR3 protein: CASSPYDASGLETQYF

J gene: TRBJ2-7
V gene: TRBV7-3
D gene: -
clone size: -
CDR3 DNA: TGTGCCAGCAGCCCCACAGGGACCCACGAGCAGTACTTC
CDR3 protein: CASSPTGTHEQYF

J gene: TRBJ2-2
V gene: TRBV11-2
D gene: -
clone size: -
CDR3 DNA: TGTGCCAGCAGACAACAGGGAGCCGGGGAGCTGTTTTTT
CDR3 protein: CASRQQGAGELFF

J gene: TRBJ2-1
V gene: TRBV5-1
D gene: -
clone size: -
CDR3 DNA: TGCGCCAGCAGCCCCCGTAGACAGGTGGGCAATGAGCAGTTCTTC
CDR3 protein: CASSPRRQVGNEQFF

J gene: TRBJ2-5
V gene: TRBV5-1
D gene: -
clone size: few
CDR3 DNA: TGCGCCAGCAGCTTGGGGCGTCTCCAAGAGACCCAGTACTTC
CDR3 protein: CASSLGRLQETQYF

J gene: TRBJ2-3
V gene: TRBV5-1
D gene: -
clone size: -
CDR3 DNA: TGCGCCAGCAGCTTCCTCAACCGGGACTTTAGCACAGATACGCAGTATTTT
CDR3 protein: CASSFLNRDFSTDTQYF

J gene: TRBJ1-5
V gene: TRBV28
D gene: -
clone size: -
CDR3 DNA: TGTGCCAGCAGTTTTTACGGCTATCAGCCCCAGCATTTT
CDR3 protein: CASSFYGYQPQHF

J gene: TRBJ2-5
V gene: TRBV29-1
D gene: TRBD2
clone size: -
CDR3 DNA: TGCAGCGTTGAACTTGCGGGGGGTCAAGAGACCCAGTACTTC
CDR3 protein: CSVELAGGQETQYF

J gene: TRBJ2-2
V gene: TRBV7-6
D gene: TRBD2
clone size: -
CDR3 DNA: TGTGCCAGCAGCCAACGGACTAGCGGGGAAACGAACACCGGGGAGCTGTTTTTT
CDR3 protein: CASSQRTSGETNTGELFF

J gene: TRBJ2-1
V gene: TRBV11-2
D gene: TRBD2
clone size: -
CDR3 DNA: TGTGCCAGCAGCCGCCCCGGGACTAGGTTTCAAAATGAGCAGTTCTTC
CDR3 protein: CASSRPGTRFQNEQFF

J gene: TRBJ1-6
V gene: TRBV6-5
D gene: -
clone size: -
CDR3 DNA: TGTGCCAGCAGTACGGATTCACCCCCCCTCCACTTT
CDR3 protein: CASSTDSPPLHF

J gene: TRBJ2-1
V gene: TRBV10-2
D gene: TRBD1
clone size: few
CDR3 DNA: TGCGCCAGCAGGGGACAGGTGTTGGGTGAGCAGTTCTTC
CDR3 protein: CASRGQVLGEQFF

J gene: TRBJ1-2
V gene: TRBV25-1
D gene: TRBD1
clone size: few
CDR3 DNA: TGTGCCAGCAGTGATGACAGGGGGTCCTATGGCTACACCTTC
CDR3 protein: CASSDDRGSYGYTF

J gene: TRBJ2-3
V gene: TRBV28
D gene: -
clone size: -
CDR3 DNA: TGTGCCAGCAACCCTAGCGGCACAGATACGCAGTATTTT
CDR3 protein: CASNPSGTDTQYF

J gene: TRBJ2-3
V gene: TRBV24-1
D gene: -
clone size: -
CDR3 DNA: TGTGCCACCAGTGATATCCAGGGTTGGACAGATACGCAGTATTTT
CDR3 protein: CATSDIQGWTDTQYF

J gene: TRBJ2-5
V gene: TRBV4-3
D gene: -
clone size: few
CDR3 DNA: TGCGCCAGCAGCCAAGATATTTCAGGGGAAGAGACCCAGTACTTC
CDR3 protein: CASSQDISGEETQYF

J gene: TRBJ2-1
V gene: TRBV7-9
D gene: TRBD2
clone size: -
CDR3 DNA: TGTGCCAGCAGCCGCGGCCTTGGGACTAGCGGGGGGGCGTATGAGCAGTTCTTC
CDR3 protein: CASSRGLGTSGGAYEQFF

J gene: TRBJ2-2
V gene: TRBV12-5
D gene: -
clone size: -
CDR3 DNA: TGTGCTAGTGGGACAGGTAACACCGGGGAGCTGTTTTTT
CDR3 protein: CASGTGNTGELFF

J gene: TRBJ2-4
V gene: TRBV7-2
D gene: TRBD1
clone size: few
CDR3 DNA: TGTGCCAGCAGCGTCTACAGGGGTACCAAAAACATTCAGTACTTC
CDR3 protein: CASSVYRGTKNIQYF

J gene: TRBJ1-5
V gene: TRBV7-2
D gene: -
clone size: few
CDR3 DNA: TGTGCCAGCAGCTCCCCTTTTCGGGCCCAGCATTTT
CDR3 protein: CASSSPFRAQHF

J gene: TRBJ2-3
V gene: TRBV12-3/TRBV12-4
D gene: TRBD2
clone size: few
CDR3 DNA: TGTGCCAGCAGTTTAGCAGGCGGGGGGACGCAGTATTTT
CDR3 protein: CASSLAGGGTQYF

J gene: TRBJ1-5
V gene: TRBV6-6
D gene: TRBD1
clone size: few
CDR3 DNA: TGTGCCAGCAGTCAGTCGTACAGGGGTCAAAGCAATCAGCCCCAGCATTTT
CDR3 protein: CASSQSYRGQSNQPQHF

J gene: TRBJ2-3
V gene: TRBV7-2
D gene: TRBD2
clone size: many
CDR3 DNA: TGTGCCAGCAGAGCGGGGGGGAACACAGATACGCAGTATTTT
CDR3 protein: CASRAGGNTDTQYF

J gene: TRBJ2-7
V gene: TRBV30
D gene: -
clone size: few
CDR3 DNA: TGTGCCTGGGGACGGGGTGATCTTTACGAGCAGTACTTC
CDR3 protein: CAWGRGDLYEQYF